The rows below give T cell receptor beta chains drawn from one sample of a study of T cell changes during pregnancy in multiple sclerosis. TCRdb's copy holds only in-frame clones and misses some; the assay was immunoSEQ multiplex PCR. Of roughly 42,000 clones in the sample, roughly nine tenths are singletons; the top ten hold roughly 1.2%. Here the sequenced sample was CD4+ T cells from peripheral blood mononuclear cells, taken in the second trimester of pregnancy. The receptor set was obtained from a female donor with multiple sclerosis, enrolled in a pregnancy study. Each CDR3 is given with its conserved first and last residue. D genes are given only for firm matches. A row's size may be missing; if present it is once, few, many or a size class.

d_gene	abundance	j_gene	v_gene	CDR3aa	CDR3nt
TRBD2	many	TRBJ2-7	TRBV6-6	CASRDPSGNAYEQYF	TGTGCCAGCAGAGACCCTAGCGGGAACGCCTACGAGCAGTACTTC
TRBD1	-	TRBJ2-1	TRBV19	CASSISGTGGLHNHNEQFF	TGTGCCAGTAGTATCTCGGGGACAGGGGGCCTTCACAACCACAATGAGCAGTTCTTC
TRBD1	-	TRBJ2-6	TRBV14	CASSPLGAQGAWGRANVLTF	TGTGCCAGCAGCCCGTTGGGAGCGCAGGGGGCATGGGGAAGGGCCAACGTCCTGACTTTC
TRBD2	-	TRBJ2-1	TRBV7-2	CASSLGSSGSNEQFF	TGTGCCAGCAGCTTAGGGTCTAGCGGGAGCAATGAGCAGTTCTTC
-	-	TRBJ2-2	TRBV19	CASSLPGELFF	TGTGCCAGTAGCCTACCCGGGGAGCTGTTTTTT
-	-	TRBJ1-4	TRBV7-2	CASSPLGRANEKLFF	TGTGCCAGCAGCCCGCTCGGCAGGGCTAATGAAAAACTGTTTTTT
-	once	TRBJ1-1	TRBV15	CATSKRVTENTEAFF	TGTGCCACCAGCAAGAGGGTAACAGAGAACACTGAAGCTTTCTTT
TRBD2	-	TRBJ2-3	TRBV27	CASSTSGRGTDTQYF	TGTGCCAGCTCAACAAGCGGGAGGGGCACAGATACGCAGTATTTT
TRBD2	-	TRBJ2-7	TRBV27	CASSLPGLAGVREQYF	TGTGCCAGCAGTCTCCCAGGACTAGCGGGAGTTAGGGAGCAGTACTTC
TRBD2	-	TRBJ2-3	TRBV9	CASSARTSITVGTQYF	TGTGCCAGCAGCGCAAGGACTAGCATCACTGTGGGTACGCAGTATTTT
TRBD1	-	TRBJ2-2	TRBV7-6	CASSLGRGPANTGELFF	TGTGCCAGCAGCTTAGGCAGGGGGCCCGCGAACACCGGGGAGCTGTTTTTT
TRBD1	-	TRBJ1-2	TRBV30	CAWTGTGYGYTF	TGTGCCTGGACAGGGACAGGTTATGGCTACACCTTC
TRBD1	-	TRBJ1-1	TRBV5-1	CASSLAGGTGVTEAFF	TGCGCCAGCAGCTTGGCCGGGGGGACAGGTGTCACTGAAGCTTTCTTT
TRBD2	-	TRBJ2-1	TRBV28	CASSGTRSYNEQFF	TGTGCCAGCAGTGGGACTAGAAGCTACAATGAGCAGTTCTTC
TRBD2	-	TRBJ2-7	TRBV25-1	CASRGGPYEQYF	TGTGCCAGCAGGGGAGGGCCCTACGAGCAGTACTTC
-	-	TRBJ2-5	TRBV5-1	CASSLAVSQETQYF	TGCGCCAGCAGCTTGGCTGTGTCCCAAGAGACCCAGTACTTC
TRBD1	-	TRBJ1-5	TRBV19	CASSRDSLNNQPQHF	TGTGCCAGTAGTAGGGACAGCCTGAACAATCAGCCCCAGCATTTT